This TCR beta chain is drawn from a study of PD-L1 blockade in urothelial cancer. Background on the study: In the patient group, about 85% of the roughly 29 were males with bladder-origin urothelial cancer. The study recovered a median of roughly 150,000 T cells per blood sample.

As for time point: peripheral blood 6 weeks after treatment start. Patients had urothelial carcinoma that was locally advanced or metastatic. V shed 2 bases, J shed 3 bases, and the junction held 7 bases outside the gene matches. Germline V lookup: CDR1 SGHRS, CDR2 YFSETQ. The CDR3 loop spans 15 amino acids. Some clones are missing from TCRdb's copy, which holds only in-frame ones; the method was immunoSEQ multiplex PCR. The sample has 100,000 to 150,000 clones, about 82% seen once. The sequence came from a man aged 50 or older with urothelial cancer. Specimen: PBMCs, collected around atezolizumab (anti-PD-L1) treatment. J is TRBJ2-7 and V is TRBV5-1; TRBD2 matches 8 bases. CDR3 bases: TGCGCCAGCAGCTTCGCGAGCGGGAGTGACTACGAGCAGTACTTC. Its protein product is CASSFASGSDYEQYF.